Here is one T cell receptor beta chain with its context. The antigen remains unidentified. V shed 0 bases and J shed 1 base, with 7 bases lying between them. The CDR3 is 15 amino acids. Germline-derived CDR1 and CDR2 are DFQATT and SNEGSKA (reference sequence). This entry is derived from a study of CD8+CD57+ T cells in acquired aplastic anemia. Study-level background: Sorted CD4+ and CD8+ cells gave an average of 3.2 ug of DNA. Study-wide results and limits: No significant difference in CD8+ Simpson's diversity was found between patients and controls. Both patients and controls carried the same twenty-nine CD8+ CDR3 sequences.

Genomic DNA provided the template from which TCR beta VDJ and CDR3 profiles were obtained. Via MiXCR, TCRdb re-called the reads, giving one row per CDR3 protein. The sample holds roughly 160,000 distinct CDR3 sequences, roughly two thirds seen once. An expansion of CD8+CD57+ cells by flow cytometry had been shown in patients chosen for sequencing. Prior therapy had not been administered to any patient at the time of blood sampling. The TCR originated in a human donor with aplastic anemia. The sample taken for sequencing was sorted CD4+, CD8+, or CD8+CD57+ T cells (not recorded which) from PBMCs. The genes are TRBV20-1 and TRBJ1-6; no reliable D call. The DNA of the CDR3 is TGCAGTGCTAGAGATACACAGTCCTATAATTCACCCCTCCACTTT. Protein product: CSARDTQSYNSPLHF.